These T cell receptor beta chains were read from a single sample in a study of T cells in Graves' hyperthyroidism and ophthalmopathy. TCRdb reanalysed the multiplex PCR reads using MiXCR and keeps one entry per CDR3 protein. The sample consists of hundreds of thousands of distinct CDR3 sequences, over 12% of them appearing once. Sequencing input: blood. These receptor sequences come from a man between 18 and 35 years old with Graves' ophthalmopathy. CDR3s include the opening cysteine and the closing phenylalanine or tryptophan. Each record gives: J gene, clone size, V gene, D gene, CDR3 DNA, CDR3 protein. D genes are given only for firm matches. Some rows have no size entry. The others give once, few or many, or a class for an expanded clone.

J gene: TRBJ1-2
clone size: .
V gene: TRBV6-5
D gene: .
CDR3 DNA: TGTGCCAGCAGTTACTCGGTGGAGGCCTATGGCTACACCTTC
CDR3 protein: CASSYSVEAYGYTF

J gene: TRBJ2-3
clone size: many
V gene: TRBV9
D gene: .
CDR3 DNA: TGTGCCAGCAGCGTAGTTCCCGGAGATACGCAGTATTTT
CDR3 protein: CASSVVPGDTQYF

J gene: TRBJ2-3
clone size: many
V gene: TRBV12-3/TRBV12-4
D gene: .
CDR3 DNA: TGTGCCACCCGGGGGGCGGCGGATACGCAGTATTTT
CDR3 protein: CATRGAADTQYF

J gene: TRBJ2-6
clone size: .
V gene: TRBV7-9
D gene: .
CDR3 DNA: TGTGCCAGCAGCCCGGGGGACAGCGTCTCTGGGGCCAACGTCCTGACTTTC
CDR3 protein: CASSPGDSVSGANVLTF

J gene: TRBJ2-7
clone size: few
V gene: TRBV20-1
D gene: .
CDR3 DNA: TGCAGTGCTAGGCGTCCGGGAGACTACGAGCAGTACTTC
CDR3 protein: CSARRPGDYEQYF

J gene: TRBJ2-7
clone size: many
V gene: TRBV2
D gene: TRBD1
CDR3 DNA: TGTGCCAGCAGGTGGGACAGGGACGAGCAGTACTTC
CDR3 protein: CASRWDRDEQYF

J gene: TRBJ2-3
clone size: .
V gene: TRBV20-1
D gene: .
CDR3 DNA: TGCAGTGCTAGCGGACCTACAGATACGCAGTATTTT
CDR3 protein: CSASGPTDTQYF

J gene: TRBJ2-5
clone size: few
V gene: TRBV6-1
D gene: .
CDR3 DNA: TGTGCCAGCAGTGAAATCGGCAGGACTCAAGAGACCCAGTACTTC
CDR3 protein: CASSEIGRTQETQYF

J gene: TRBJ2-1
clone size: many
V gene: TRBV24-1
D gene: .
CDR3 DNA: TGTGCCACCAGTGATTTGTCGGGACAGCAGTTCTTC
CDR3 protein: CATSDLSGQQFF

J gene: TRBJ2-7
clone size: .
V gene: TRBV6-1
D gene: TRBD2
CDR3 DNA: TGTGCCAGCACCGTAGCGGGGGCGGACTACGAGCAGTACTTC
CDR3 protein: CASTVAGADYEQYF

J gene: TRBJ2-3
clone size: .
V gene: TRBV11-2
D gene: TRBD2
CDR3 DNA: TGTGCCAGCAGCCCGCGACTAGCGGGGGTAGATACGCAGTATTTT
CDR3 protein: CASSPRLAGVDTQYF

J gene: TRBJ1-1
clone size: many
V gene: TRBV29-1
D gene: TRBD1
CDR3 DNA: TGCAGCGGAGTAACGGGACAGGGGAGGATGAACACTGAAGCTTTCTTT
CDR3 protein: CSGVTGQGRMNTEAFF

J gene: TRBJ1-5
clone size: many
V gene: TRBV5-1
D gene: .
CDR3 DNA: TGCGCCAGCAGCTTGGGGCAGGACGGCAGCAATCAGCCCCAGCATTTT
CDR3 protein: CASSLGQDGSNQPQHF

J gene: TRBJ2-1
clone size: many
V gene: TRBV7-3
D gene: TRBD2
CDR3 DNA: TGTGCCAGCAGCGGGGACGGGAGGTCTTACAATGAGCAGTTCTTC
CDR3 protein: CASSGDGRSYNEQFF

J gene: TRBJ2-5
clone size: many
V gene: TRBV5-6
D gene: TRBD2
CDR3 DNA: TGTGCCAGCAGCCTGGGACTACACCAAGAGACCCAGTACTTC
CDR3 protein: CASSLGLHQETQYF

J gene: TRBJ2-2
clone size: .
V gene: TRBV5-8
D gene: .
CDR3 DNA: TGTGCCAGCAGCCCGACCGGGACATTTAACACCGGGGAGCTGTTTTTT
CDR3 protein: CASSPTGTFNTGELFF

J gene: TRBJ1-1
clone size: few
V gene: TRBV4-1
D gene: .
CDR3 DNA: TGCGCCAGCAGCCAAGATTCCTTACTCGATGGGACTGAAGCTTTCTTT
CDR3 protein: CASSQDSLLDGTEAFF

J gene: TRBJ1-1
clone size: few
V gene: TRBV30
D gene: .
CDR3 DNA: TGTGCCTGGAGTGTACTCGGGGGTTCCGACACTGAAGCTTTCTTT
CDR3 protein: CAWSVLGGSDTEAFF

J gene: TRBJ2-1
clone size: many
V gene: TRBV10-3
D gene: TRBD2
CDR3 DNA: TGTGCCATCAGTGAGTCGCGGGACTACTACAATGAGCAGTTCTTC
CDR3 protein: CAISESRDYYNEQFF

J gene: TRBJ1-1
clone size: .
V gene: TRBV2
D gene: .
CDR3 DNA: TGTGCCAGCACCTTAGAGGGGACGAACACTGAAGCTTTCTTT
CDR3 protein: CASTLEGTNTEAFF

J gene: TRBJ2-4
clone size: many
V gene: TRBV5-1
D gene: .
CDR3 DNA: TGCGCCAGCAGCTTCGGACAGCGAGGAGACATTCAGTACTTC
CDR3 protein: CASSFGQRGDIQYF

J gene: TRBJ1-2
clone size: many
V gene: TRBV6-1
D gene: .
CDR3 DNA: TGTGCCAGCGGGAGACAGGATAACTATGGCTACACCTTC
CDR3 protein: CASGRQDNYGYTF

J gene: TRBJ2-2
clone size: many
V gene: TRBV19
D gene: .
CDR3 DNA: TGTGCCAGTAGGAAAGGACGGATGAACACCGGGGAGCTGTTTTTT
CDR3 protein: CASRKGRMNTGELFF

J gene: TRBJ2-7
clone size: .
V gene: TRBV20-1
D gene: .
CDR3 DNA: TGCAGTGCTAGGACAGGCTCCTACGAGCAGTACTTC
CDR3 protein: CSARTGSYEQYF

J gene: TRBJ2-2
clone size: .
V gene: TRBV4-2
D gene: TRBD2
CDR3 DNA: TGTGCCAGCAGCCAAGATTATCTAGCGGGCCACACCGGGGAGCTGTTTTTT
CDR3 protein: CASSQDYLAGHTGELFF

J gene: TRBJ1-4
clone size: .
V gene: TRBV20-1
D gene: .
CDR3 DNA: TGCAGTGCTAGAGATAAAAGACAGAAAGAAAAACTGTTTTTT
CDR3 protein: CSARDKRQKEKLFF

J gene: TRBJ2-2
clone size: .
V gene: TRBV11-3
D gene: .
CDR3 DNA: TGTGCCAGCAGCTCAATGACGGGGGTATACACCGGGGAGCTGTTTTTT
CDR3 protein: CASSSMTGVYTGELFF

J gene: TRBJ2-1
clone size: many
V gene: TRBV12-3/TRBV12-4
D gene: .
CDR3 DNA: TGTGCCAGCATCTCATCGGCAGGGGACAATGAGCAGTTCTTC
CDR3 protein: CASISSAGDNEQFF

J gene: TRBJ2-3
clone size: many
V gene: TRBV11-3
D gene: .
CDR3 DNA: TGTGCCAGCCATCTGACGTCTAGCACAGATACGCAGTATTTT
CDR3 protein: CASHLTSSTDTQYF

J gene: TRBJ2-3
clone size: few
V gene: TRBV24-1
D gene: .
CDR3 DNA: TGTGCCAGCTGGGACACCCACACAGATACGCAGTATTTT
CDR3 protein: CASWDTHTDTQYF

J gene: TRBJ2-2
clone size: .
V gene: TRBV4-1
D gene: TRBD1
CDR3 DNA: TGCGCCAGCAGCCAGCCGGGACAGTCGAACACCGGGGAGCTGTTTTTT
CDR3 protein: CASSQPGQSNTGELFF

J gene: TRBJ2-1
clone size: many
V gene: TRBV29-1
D gene: TRBD2
CDR3 DNA: TGCAGCGTTGTAGGGTTAGCGGGGTACAATGAGCAGTTCTTC
CDR3 protein: CSVVGLAGYNEQFF

J gene: TRBJ2-1
clone size: many
V gene: TRBV7-9
D gene: .
CDR3 DNA: TGTGCCAGCAGCTTGGGCAGGGATGAGCAGTTCTTC
CDR3 protein: CASSLGRDEQFF

J gene: TRBJ1-2
clone size: many
V gene: TRBV7-6
D gene: TRBD1
CDR3 DNA: TGTGCCAGCAGCCCAAACCCTGGACAGGGACAGATCGATGGCTACACCTTC
CDR3 protein: CASSPNPGQGQIDGYTF

J gene: TRBJ1-2
clone size: few
V gene: TRBV18
D gene: TRBD1
CDR3 DNA: TGTGCCAGCTCACCATGGGGACAGACAGGAGAACTATGGGGCTACACCTTC
CDR3 protein: CASSPWGQTGELWGYTF

J gene: TRBJ1-4
clone size: many
V gene: TRBV4-1
D gene: .
CDR3 DNA: TGCGCCAGCAGCCAGGTCGGCGGAGCAACTAATGAAAAACTGTTTTTT
CDR3 protein: CASSQVGGATNEKLFF

J gene: TRBJ2-7
clone size: .
V gene: TRBV12-3/TRBV12-4
D gene: .
CDR3 DNA: TGTGCCAGCAGTTCTAACTCCGAGCAGTACTTC
CDR3 protein: CASSSNSEQYF

J gene: TRBJ1-1
clone size: .
V gene: TRBV9
D gene: .
CDR3 DNA: TGTGCCAGCAGCGTTTGGTCCAGCACTGAAGCTTTCTTT
CDR3 protein: CASSVWSSTEAFF

J gene: TRBJ1-4
clone size: many
V gene: TRBV12-3/TRBV12-4
D gene: TRBD1
CDR3 DNA: TGTGCCAGCAGTTTAGAGGGGGCAAGGGAAAAACTGTTTTTT
CDR3 protein: CASSLEGAREKLFF

J gene: TRBJ1-5
clone size: many
V gene: TRBV18
D gene: TRBD1
CDR3 DNA: TGTGCCAGCTCAAACGGACAGGGTGGCCAGCCCCAGCATTTT
CDR3 protein: CASSNGQGGQPQHF

J gene: TRBJ1-2
clone size: many
V gene: TRBV20-1
D gene: .
CDR3 DNA: TGCAGTGCTAGCGGATCTAACTATGGCTACACCTTC
CDR3 protein: CSASGSNYGYTF

J gene: TRBJ2-3
clone size: many
V gene: TRBV7-2
D gene: .
CDR3 DNA: TGTGCCAGCAGCCCTCCGGGGCTGCTCCCCCCAGATACGCAGTATTTT
CDR3 protein: CASSPPGLLPPDTQYF

J gene: TRBJ1-1
clone size: many
V gene: TRBV4-1
D gene: .
CDR3 DNA: TGCGCCAGCAGCCACGCAGGGTACCCCACTGAAGCTTTCTTT
CDR3 protein: CASSHAGYPTEAFF

J gene: TRBJ2-7
clone size: many
V gene: TRBV7-8
D gene: TRBD2
CDR3 DNA: TGTGCCAGCAGCTCCTATAGCGGGGGGGCCGCCTACGAGCAGTACTTC
CDR3 protein: CASSSYSGGAAYEQYF

J gene: TRBJ2-1
clone size: many
V gene: TRBV2
D gene: .
CDR3 DNA: TGTGCCAGCAGTGACAAGGGTCAGGACAATGAGCAGTTCTTC
CDR3 protein: CASSDKGQDNEQFF

J gene: TRBJ2-7
clone size: many
V gene: TRBV20-1
D gene: TRBD1
CDR3 DNA: TGCAGTGCTAGCAGGGGGCCCTCCTACGAGCAGTACTTC
CDR3 protein: CSASRGPSYEQYF

J gene: TRBJ1-2
clone size: many
V gene: TRBV3-1
D gene: .
CDR3 DNA: TGTGCCAGCAGCCAAGAGCCCCCTGCTGGTGGCTACACCTTC
CDR3 protein: CASSQEPPAGGYTF

J gene: TRBJ2-5
clone size: many
V gene: TRBV27
D gene: .
CDR3 DNA: TGTGCCAGCAGTTCACCCCAAAGTGGGGAGACCCAGTACTTC
CDR3 protein: CASSSPQSGETQYF